This passage covers 17 T cell receptor beta chains from one sample sequenced in a study of blood T cell repertoires in COVID-19. Measured with immunoSEQ multiplex PCR; TCRdb has only the in-frame clones, and not every one. The sample yields around 250,000 clones, approximately 83% seen once. Material for sequencing was PBMCs or T cells enriched from blood (not recorded which). The receptors stem from a woman in her forties or fifties who had recovered from COVID-19.

The V and J genes are TRBV19 and TRBJ2-1; a weak D match, TRBD1 (5 bases). Germline V gives CDR1 LNHDA, CDR2 SQIVND (reference sequence). Trimming cost V 2 bases and J 8 bases, with 19 bases left between them. CDR3 length: 16 residues. The CDR3 coding sequence is TGTGCCAGTAGTATACTACGAAGGGGTCCGCTCGATGAGCAGTTCTTC. Residues: CASSILRRGPLDEQFF.

The chain links TRBV5-1 to TRBJ1-1, with no clear D. CDR3 length equals 14 residues. V lost 1 base, J lost 1 base, and 8 bases lay in between. Germline CDR1 reads SGHRS; CDR2 reads YFSETQ. In nucleotides, the CDR3 is TGCGCCAGCAGCTTGCAAGCCGGGAACACTGAAGCTTTCTTT. Protein: CASSLQAGNTEAFF. The entire variable domain, with the rest obtained from reference TRBV5-1 and TRBJ1-1, is as follows: KAGVTQTPRYLIKTRGQQVTLSCSPISGHRSVSWYQQTPGQGLQFLFEYFSETQRNKGNFPGRFSGRQFSNSRSEMNVSTLELGDSALYLCASSLQAGNTEAFFGQGTRLTVV.

The CDR3 loop is CASSPGQTPYEQYF. As DNA, the CDR3 is TGCGCCAGCAGCCCGGGACAGACTCCCTACGAGCAGTACTTC. J is TRBJ2-7 and V is TRBV5-1; TRBD1 matches at 7 bases. V lost 4 bases, J lost 2 bases, and 6 bases stayed unmatched. This CDR3 region has 14 residues. The germline gives CDR1 SGHRS, CDR2 YFSETQ.

This chain uses TRBV24-1 with TRBJ2-2; 9 bases line up with TRBD2. Trimming at V came to 7 bases and at J to 3 bases, leaving 14 bases not matched to a gene. From germline, CDR1 is KGHDR and CDR2 SFDVKD. The CDR3 spans 18 residues. The CDR3 reads CATSPEASGARYTGELFF. In DNA, the CDR3 is TGTGCCACCAGCCCAGAGGCTAGCGGGGCTCGCTACACCGGGGAGCTGTTTTTT.

This clone was recorded a few times. A junction end diverges from the germline sequence, so it may reflect a read error. The CDR3 is CASSRGVAGEAGELFF. The CDR3 DNA reads TGTGCTAGCAGCAGGGGGGTAGCGGGAGAGGCCGGGGAGCTGTTTTTT. The chain carries TRBV7-7 and TRBJ2-2; 9 bases agree with TRBD2. Germline loops: CDR1 SSHAT, CDR2 FNYEAQ (reference sequence). The CDR3 covers 16 residues.

The chain links TRBV3-1 (or the pseudogene TRBV3-2) to TRBJ2-1, with no clear D. The CDR3 consists of 13 residues. Germline V gives CDR1 LGHDT, CDR2 YNNKEL (reference sequence). Trimming stripped 4 bases from V and 9 bases from J, with 13 bases between. The CDR3 nucleotides are TGTGCCAGCAGCCCTCAGGCCCCCGGTGAGCAGTTCTTC. It specifies CASSPQAPGEQFF.

The rearrangement joins TRBV27 to TRBJ1-5; TRBD1 matches at 9 bases. V lost 6 bases, J lost 2 bases, and 5 bases stayed unmatched. The CDR3 is made up of 15 amino acids. CDR1 is MNHEY, CDR2 SMNVEV, per germline (reference sequence). CDR3 nucleotides: TGTGCCAGCAGAACAGGGGGCGATGGCAATCAGCCCCAGCATTTT. Protein sequence: CASRTGGDGNQPQHF.

The gene calls are TRBV29-1 and TRBJ2-1; TRBD1 might be the D (6 bases). The CDR3 spans 13 residues. CDR1 and CDR2 from the germline V gene are SQVTM and ANQGSEA. The V end was cut by 3 bases, the J end by 6 bases, with 12 bases between. CDR3 sequence: CSVDTGQGNEQFF. The CDR3 bases are TGCAGCGTTGACACAGGGCAGGGCAATGAGCAGTTCTTC.

The chain joins TRBV15 to TRBJ2-5; weak D call: TRBD2 (5 bases). The CDR3 consists of 12 residues. Trimming removed 6 bases from V and 3 bases from J, with 8 bases in between. Germline V CDR1 and CDR2: LNHNV, YYDKDF (reference sequence). CDR3 nucleotide sequence: TGTGCCACCAGTACGGGGAAAGAGACCCAGTACTTC. It yields the protein CATSTGKETQYF.

This sequence joins TRBV5-1 and TRBJ2-1; TRBD2 is a possible D gene (6 bases). The CDR3 loop spans 14 amino acids. The V gene's germline CDR1 is SGHRS and CDR2 YFSETQ. V dropped 7 bases and J dropped 11 bases, with 22 bases sitting between them. The CDR3 bases are TGCGCCAGCCGCTACCGGGACTCTACAATTAAGCAGTTCTTC. This sequence encodes CASRYRDSTIKQFF.

Concerning this clone: This sample includes further DNA sequences coding for the same CDR3. The rearrangement links TRBV5-1 to TRBJ1-2, with D tentatively TRBD1 (6 bases). CDR3 length: 15 residues. The V gene lost 0 bases and the J gene lost 3 bases, with 12 bases spanning the gap. The V gene's germline CDR1 is SGHRS and CDR2 YFSETQ. The CDR3: CASSLAPGGDYGYTF. CDR3 nucleotide sequence: TGCGCCAGCAGCTTGGCCCCGGGGGGCGACTATGGCTACACCTTC. Looking up the rest from reference TRBV5-1 and TRBJ1-2 gives the full variable domain: KAGVTQTPRYLIKTRGQQVTLSCSPISGHRSVSWYQQTPGQGLQFLFEYFSETQRNKGNFPGRFSGRQFSNSRSEMNVSTLELGDSALYLCASSLAPGGDYGYTFGSGTRLTVV.

This chain connects TRBV15 to TRBJ2-5, with D possibly TRBD2 on 5 matching bases. Trimming removed 3 bases at V and 4 bases at J, with 18 bases between. The CDR3 has 16 residues. Germline CDR1 is LNHNV and CDR2 is YYDKDF (reference sequence). The chain's CDR3 is CATSSRGLDFGETQYF. In nucleotides, the CDR3 is TGTGCCACCAGCAGCCGCGGACTTGACTTTGGAGAGACCCAGTACTTC.

V and J are TRBV18 and TRBJ2-1, with a tentative D call TRBD2 (5 bases). The CDR3 is made up of 13 amino acids. Germline V gene sequence: CDR1 KGHSH, CDR2 LQKENI. Trimming left V 0 bases short and J 10 bases short, with 10 bases between. CDR3 sequence: CASSPPERAEQFF. In DNA form, the CDR3 reads TGTGCCAGCTCACCACCGGAGAGGGCAGAGCAGTTCTTC.

CDR3 nucleotides: TGTGCCAGCTCACGACCGGGACTAGCGAGGGCAGATACGCAGTATTTT. It specifies CASSRPGLARADTQYF. The chain carries TRBV18 and TRBJ2-3; TRBD2 aligns across 10 bases. The CDR3 has 16 amino acids. J gave up 4 bases and V 4 bases, and 8 bases lay outside the gene matches. Germline V gives CDR1 KGHSH, CDR2 LQKENI.

This clone is a singleton in its sample. DNA of the CDR3: TGTGCCAGCAGACTGCGGGGTCTCGGTTCTTATAATTCACCCCTCCACTTT. The encoded protein is CASRLRGLGSYNSPLHF. The V gene is TRBV27, the J gene TRBJ1-6, with D hard to call. Per the germline V gene, CDR1 is MNHEY and CDR2 is SMNVEV (reference sequence). V lost 6 bases to trimming and J lost 4 bases, with 19 bases between them. The CDR3 loop spans 17 amino acids.

On this clone itself: Other DNA sequences from this sample encode an identical CDR3 as well. This chain uses TRBV12-3 or TRBV12-4 with TRBJ2-1, with a tentative D call TRBD1 (5 bases). The V end lost 4 bases, the J end lost 6 bases, and 7 bases lay between the germline ends. The CDR3 sequence is 12 residues long. The CDR3 DNA reads as TGTGCCAGCAGTTCCAGGGTCAATGAGCAGTTCTTC. It codes for CASSSRVNEQFF.

V and J are TRBV5-4 and TRBJ2-3, with TRBD2 matching over 12 bases. CDR1 and CDR2 from the germline V gene are SGHNT and YYREEE (reference sequence). The CDR3 runs to 16 residues. Trimming removed 5 bases from V and 6 bases from J; junction bases left unmatched: 10. The CDR3 spells CASRSLAGGAKDTQYF. In nucleotides, the CDR3 is TGTGCCAGCAGATCCCTAGCGGGAGGGGCGAAGGATACGCAGTATTTT.